This paragraph covers one T cell receptor beta chain sequence. The target of this receptor is not known. No base qualities exist here, and no much larger clone lies one base off it. The data were obtained in a study of blood T cell repertoires in COVID-19 (dated by TCRdb to the early 2020s). A note on the overall study: Samples from collaborators originated in the United States, Italy and Spain and spanned both the acute and convalescent phases of COVID-19. The prospective study material was composed of cDNA or gDNA derived from T cells, B-cell-depleted T cells, or PBMCs. The dataset comprised deeply sampled blood TCRbeta repertoires from subjects exposed to, actively infected with, or recovered from COVID-19. The repertoires were released in a freely available public database meant as a resource for research on the immune response to SARS-CoV-2. The samples were drawn from the first 160 participants of the ongoing ImmuneRACE study and from some 1,300 subjects provided by 6 global collaborators. Nearly every sample came with metadata listing a de-identified subject ID, COVID-19 status, age in years and sex. Where available, HLA class I and class II types were obtained from metadata supplied by the sample provider rather than from assay-based typing. Broader findings and caveats from the paper: Clinical and demographic metadata were provided uncurated, with the amount varying by source and participant.

From a lookup of the germline V gene (reference sequence), CDR1 and CDR2 are SGHKS and YYEKEE. Trimming removed 3 bases from V and 4 bases from J; the gene matches leave 6 bases unexplained. The CDR3 has 15 amino acids, counting the end cysteine and phenylalanine. Of all the DNA, just the CDR3 is kept, 45 bases in frame from base 1. One collaborating source in Seattle enrolled patients while the patients were actively infected and followed the patients over time throughout the course of disease. Whole blood was collected in K2EDTA tubes by collaborating institutions according to the institutions' own protocols. For TCRbeta analysis, collaborators shipped samples in one of three forms: frozen whole blood, isolated PBMCs, or DNA extracted from either of those sample types. TCRbeta CDR3 regions were amplified from genomic DNA by means of the immunoSEQ Assay, a bias-controlled multiplex PCR. As for the original processing: Nucleated cell counts per sample were estimated from amplification of reference gene primers within the assay. To quantify the absolute abundance of each unique TCRbeta CDR3 rearrangement, sequence reads were collapsed and filtered. For each sample, productive Simpson clonality was calculated by taking the square root of Simpson's diversity index across productive rearrangements. In TCRdb, the immuneACCESS table is reduced to in-frame sequences with V and J assigned. These tables do not hold every clone; where another copy was compared, an unresolved V gene accounts for under half, and the others remain unexplained. The DNA gave D and trimming, while V, J and clone size come from that table. The sample contains 200,000 or so clones, around 90% of them found a single time. Around 0.85% of the sample goes to the ten largest clones.

The V gene is TRBV5-5 and the J gene is TRBJ2-1, with 8 central nucleotides matching TRBD2. The TCR originated in a man between 60 and 70 years old with COVID-19, enrolled during active disease. The specimen sequenced was peripheral blood. The CDR3 region has the sequence CASSSKTSEYNEQFF. The DNA sequence is TGTGCCAGCAGCTCTAAGACTAGCGAATACAATGAGCAGTTCTTC.